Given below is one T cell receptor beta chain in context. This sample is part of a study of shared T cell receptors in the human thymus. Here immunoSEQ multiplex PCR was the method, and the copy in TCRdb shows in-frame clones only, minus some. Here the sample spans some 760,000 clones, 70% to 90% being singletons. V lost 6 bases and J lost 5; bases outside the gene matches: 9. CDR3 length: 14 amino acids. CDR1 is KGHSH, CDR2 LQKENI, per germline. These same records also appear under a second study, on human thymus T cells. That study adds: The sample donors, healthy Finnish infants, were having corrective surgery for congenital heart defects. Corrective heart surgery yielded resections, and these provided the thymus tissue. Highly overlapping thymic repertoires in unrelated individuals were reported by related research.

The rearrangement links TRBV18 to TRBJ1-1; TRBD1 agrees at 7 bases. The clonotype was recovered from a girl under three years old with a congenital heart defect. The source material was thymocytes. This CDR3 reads CASSKNRGGTEAFF. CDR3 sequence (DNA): TGTGCCAGCTCGAAAAACAGGGGCGGGACTGAAGCTTTCTTT.